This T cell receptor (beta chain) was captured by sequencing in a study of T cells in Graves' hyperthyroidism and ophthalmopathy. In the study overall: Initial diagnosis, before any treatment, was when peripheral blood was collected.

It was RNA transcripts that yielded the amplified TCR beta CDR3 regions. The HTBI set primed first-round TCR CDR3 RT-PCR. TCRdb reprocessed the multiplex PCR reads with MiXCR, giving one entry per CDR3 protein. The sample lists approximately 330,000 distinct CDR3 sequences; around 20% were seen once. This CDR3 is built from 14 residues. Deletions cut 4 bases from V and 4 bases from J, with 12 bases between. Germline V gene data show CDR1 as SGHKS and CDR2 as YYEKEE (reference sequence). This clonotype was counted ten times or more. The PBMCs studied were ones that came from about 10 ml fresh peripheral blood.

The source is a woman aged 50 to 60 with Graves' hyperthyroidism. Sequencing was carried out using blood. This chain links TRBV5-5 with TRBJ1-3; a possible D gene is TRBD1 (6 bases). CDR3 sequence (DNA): TGTGCCAGCAGCCTACGGGACAACGGAAACACCATATATTTT. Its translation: CASSLRDNGNTIYF.